A single sample gave rise to the 31 T cell receptor beta chains below, sequenced in a study of human T cells and chemical hapten exposure. Time point meaning: patch test 2, 6 weeks after DPC sensitization. Treatment: therapeutic diphenylcyclopropenone sensitization with weekly scalp DPC. Using its own MiXCR run on the RACE reads, TCRdb lists one record per CDR3 protein. Of some 42,000 distinct CDR3 sequences in the sample, about 9.8% were seen once. Sample: whole blood, taken in connection with sensitization to the hapten diphenylcyclopropenone (DPC). The receptors here all came from a woman in her forties with alopecia areata. Some clones in this sample may be carry-over from other donors' samples.

Note on this clonotype: A much larger clone differs by one base, so this may be a read error. J is TRBJ2-3 and V is TRBV11-3; D is undetermined. Trimming took off 4 bases at V and 2 bases at J, with 4 bases between the two ends. Germline-derived CDR1 and CDR2 are SGHNT and YENEEA. The CDR3 totals 12 residues. The CDR3 protein is CASSSTTDTQYF. The CDR3 DNA reads as TGTGCCAGCAGCTCCACCACAGATACGCAGTATTTT.

This clonotype occurred many times. This chain links TRBV30 with TRBJ1-2; 8 nucleotides line up with TRBD1. The germline V gene encodes CDR1 GTSNPN and CDR2 SVGIG (reference sequence). The length of the CDR3 is 12 residues. With 5 bases clipped from V and 3 bases from J, the junction kept 2 bases outside the gene matches. CDR3 amino acids: CAWVDRDYGYTF. CDR3 in DNA: TGTGCCTGGGTGGACAGGGACTATGGCTACACCTTC.

This clonotype was recorded at least ten times. This chain connects TRBV7-9 to TRBJ2-7, with 7 bases aligning to TRBD2. J lost 2 bases, V lost 1 base, and 2 bases had no gene match. This CDR3 has 14 residues. Germline V lookup: CDR1 SEHNR, CDR2 FQNEAQ (reference sequence). The CDR3: CASSLGGGAYEQYF. CDR3 coding DNA: TGTGCCAGCAGCTTAGGCGGGGGTGCCTACGAGCAGTACTTC.

This chain connects TRBV9 to TRBJ2-5; unclear D gene. Deletions cut 0 bases from V and 3 bases from J, with 9 bases between. Germline-derived CDR1 and CDR2 are SGDLS and YYNGEE. This CDR3 has 14 residues. Here the CDR3 reads CASSVGDGKETQYF. In DNA form, the CDR3 reads TGTGCCAGCAGCGTAGGTGACGGAAAAGAGACCCAGTACTTC. The full variable domain, with the rest looked up from reference TRBV9 and TRBJ2-5, is DSGVTQTPKHLITATGQRVTLRCSPRSGDLSVYWYQQSLDQGLQFLIQYYNGEERAKGNILERFSAQQFPDLHSELNLSSLELGDSALYFCASSVGDGKETQYFGPGTRLLVL.

The chain's CDR3 is CASSFGPNEKLFF. For the CDR3, the DNA is TGCGCCAGCAGCTTCGGACCTAATGAAAAACTGTTTTTT. The rearrangement joins TRBV5-1 to TRBJ1-4; D remains unclear. CDR1 and CDR2 (germline): SGHRS, YFSETQ. V was cut by 2 bases and J by 3 bases, with 5 bases left in between. This CDR3 is built from 13 residues.

This clonotype was recorded many times. The chain couples TRBV29-1 to TRBJ1-1, with a possible D match to TRBD1 (5 bases). This CDR3 region has 14 residues. Germline V lookup: CDR1 SQVTM, CDR2 ANQGSEA. V lost 2 bases, J lost 4 bases, and 14 bases lay in between. The CDR3 sequence: CSVERRGLITEAFF. The CDR3 DNA sequence: TGCAGCGTTGAACGCCGGGGCTTGATCACTGAAGCTTTCTTT.

There are many counts of this clonotype. The chain couples TRBV27 to TRBJ1-2; tentatively, D is TRBD1 (5 bases). Trimming took 1 base from V and 3 from J, leaving 18 bases between them. CDR3 length: 17 amino acids. Germline CDR1 and CDR2: MNHEY and SMNVEV (reference sequence). CDR3 loop: CASSLWALGREDYGYTF. CDR3 DNA sequence: TGTGCCAGCAGTTTATGGGCCTTGGGCAGGGAGGACTATGGCTACACCTTC.

The V and J genes are TRBV6-1 and TRBJ2-1, with 14 bases matching TRBD2. Germline CDR1 MNHNS, CDR2 SASEGT. V gave up 5 bases and J gave up 0 bases; unmatched junction bases: 9. The CDR3 loop spans 19 amino acids. Written as DNA, the CDR3 is TGTGCCAGCAGTTCGCCGGGACTAGCGGGGGAGAGCTCCTACAATGAGCAGTTCTTC. This sequence encodes CASSSPGLAGESSYNEQFF.

This clonotype was detected ten times or more. The rearrangement joins TRBV6-1 to TRBJ1-1, with a possible D match to TRBD1 (5 bases). CDR3 length: 14 residues. The germline V and J ends were trimmed by 1 base and 2 bases, with 8 bases remaining between them. Germline loops: CDR1 MNHNS, CDR2 SASEGT. The CDR3 loop reads CASSEEGTNTEAFF. CDR3 DNA: TGTGCCAGCAGTGAAGAGGGGACTAACACTGAAGCTTTCTTT.

V usage is TRBV6-8 and J usage is TRBJ1-3; 8 nucleotides match TRBD1. The CDR3 has 18 residues. CDR1 MNHGY and CDR2 SAAAGT come from the germline V gene. J gave up 2 bases and V 1 base, and 10 bases lay outside the gene matches. The CDR3 spells CASSYLVGTGTTGNTIYF. The CDR3 DNA is TGTGCCAGCAGTTACTTGGTCGGGACAGGAACTACTGGAAACACCATATATTTT.

This clonotype has a count of ten or more. This sequence joins TRBV7-8 and TRBJ2-1; TRBD2 matches 9 bases. Losses at the gene ends were 2 bases for V and 1 base for J; bases not matched to a gene: 3. The CDR3 is 16 amino acids. Per the germline V gene, CDR1 is SGHVS and CDR2 is FQNEAQ. CDR3 DNA sequence: TGTGCCAGCAGCTTACAGCGGGGGGTTTCCTACAATGAGCAGTTCTTC. It translates to CASSLQRGVSYNEQFF.

This clonotype was observed at least ten times. This chain uses TRBV5-6 with TRBJ2-5, with TRBD1 matching over 10 bases. This CDR3 has 14 amino acids. The germline V gene encodes CDR1 SGHDT and CDR2 YYEEEE. V lost 4 bases and J lost 3; bases outside the gene matches: 3. CDR3 in DNA: TGTGCCAGCAGCGTGGACAGGGGGGAAGAGACCCAGTACTTC. Protein sequence: CASSVDRGEETQYF. Full variable domain (outside the CDR3, taken from reference TRBV5-6 and TRBJ2-5): DAGVTQSPTHLIKTRGQQVTLRCSPKSGHDTVSWYQQALGQGPQFIFQYYEEEERQRGNFPDRFSGHQFPNYSSELNVNALLLGDSALYLCASSVDRGEETQYFGPGTRLLVL.

V gene TRBV2 combines with J gene TRBJ1-5, with D hard to call. CDR3 length: 15 residues. The V end was cut by 6 bases, the J end by 0 bases, with 12 bases between. Germline V gene sequence: CDR1 SNHLY, CDR2 FYNNEI. The CDR3 coding sequence is TGTGCCAGCAGCGAGGTTTGGGGTAGCAATCAGCCCCAGCATTTT. Protein sequence: CASSEVWGSNQPQHF.

There are many counts of this clonotype. The chain carries TRBV3-1 and TRBJ1-4; D gene uncertain. CDR1 and CDR2 (germline): LGHDT, YNNKEL (reference sequence). The length of the CDR3 is 14 residues. The V gene lost 1 base and the J gene lost 8 bases, with 11 bases spanning the gap. CDR3 DNA sequence: TGTGCCAGCAGCCAAGTCGGATTGGGCGAAAAACTGTTTTTT. It translates to CASSQVGLGEKLFF.

The V and J genes are TRBV7-2 and TRBJ2-5; perhaps D is TRBD1 or TRBD2 (6 bases each). This CDR3 has 13 residues. V was trimmed by 5 bases and J by 9 bases, leaving 16 bases between them. Germline values: CDR1 SGHTA, CDR2 FQGNSA. The CDR3 region is CASSPDGGQAQYF. CDR3 bases: TGTGCCAGCAGCCCCGACGGGGGCCAGGCCCAGTACTTC. Full variable domain (rest looked up from reference TRBV7-2 and TRBJ2-5): GAGVSQSPSNKVTEKGKDVELRCDPISGHTALYWYRQSLGQGLEFLIYFQGNSAPDKSGLPSDRFSAERTGGSVSTLTIQRTQQEDSAVYLCASSPDGGQAQYFGPGTRLLVL.

This clonotype has ten or more counts. The chain joins TRBV18 to TRBJ2-4; possibly TRBD1 for D (5 bases). Germline assignment: CDR1 KGHSH and CDR2 LQKENI. This CDR3 is built from 17 residues. V dropped 3 bases and J dropped 0 bases, with 15 bases sitting between them. This CDR3 reads CASSPLRRGLAKNIQYF. The CDR3 nucleotides are TGTGCCAGCTCACCCCTCCGAAGGGGATTAGCCAAAAACATTCAGTACTTC.

This clonotype was detected a few times. The chain carries TRBV10-3 and TRBJ1-1; the D is unclear. The germline CDR1 and CDR2 sequences are ENHRY and SYGVKD. The CDR3 consists of 11 residues. Trimming took off 8 bases at V and 1 base at J, with 5 bases between the two ends. CDR3 nucleotides: TGTGCCATCGGGAAGAACACTGAAGCTTTCTTT. This encodes CAIGKNTEAFF.

At least ten counts were recorded for this clonotype. The chain links TRBV6-6 to TRBJ1-2; D gene unclear. Trimming stripped 7 bases from V and 5 bases from J, with 20 bases between. Germline V lookup: CDR1 MNHNY, CDR2 SVGAGI (reference sequence). This CDR3 has 15 amino acids. The CDR3 sequence is CASIEGRGFSYGYTF. The CDR3 DNA reads as TGTGCCAGCATTGAAGGGAGAGGGTTTTCTTATGGCTACACCTTC.

This clonotype came up many times. The chain's CDR3 is CASRPGLYGTDTQYF. The CDR3 coding sequence is TGTGCCAGCAGACCCGGGCTCTACGGCACAGATACGCAGTATTTT. The chain employs TRBV5-4 and TRBJ2-3; no clear D. CDR1 and CDR2 from the germline V gene are SGHNT and YYREEE (reference sequence). There are 15 residues in the CDR3. Trimming removed 5 bases at V and 1 base at J, with 14 bases between.

This clonotype was recorded many times. The chain has TRBV9 and TRBJ2-1, with 9 bases fitting TRBD2. V was clipped by 2 bases and J by 2 bases; unmatched bases: 5. Germline V gene sequence: CDR1 SGDLS, CDR2 YYNGEE. CDR3 length: 16 residues. The CDR3 nucleotides are TGTGCCAGCAGCGTCCTGTTAGCGGGGGCCTACAATGAGCAGTTCTTC. Translating gives CASSVLLAGAYNEQFF.

In this sample, this clonotype turned up many times. The CDR3 nucleotides read TGTGCCAACTCGGAGCGGTGGGTAGTCTCAAGCTCCTACAATGAGCAGTTCTTC. The encoded protein is CANSERWVVSSSYNEQFF. The chain carries TRBV6-2 or TRBV6-3 and TRBJ2-1, with D possibly TRBD2 on 5 matching bases. Per the germline V gene, CDR1 is MNHEY and CDR2 is SVGEGT. V lost 10 bases to trimming and J lost 0 bases, with 25 bases between them. CDR3 length: 18 residues.

The genes are TRBV6-2 or TRBV6-3 and TRBJ2-3, with 7 bases that match TRBD2. This CDR3 is 18 amino acids long. With V trimmed by 0 bases and J by 0 bases, 9 bases remained unmatched. Germline loops: CDR1 MNHEY, CDR2 SVGEGT. In nucleotides, the CDR3 is TGTGCCAGCAGTTACTCCGGGTCGGGACTACTGAGCACAGATACGCAGTATTTT. Translated: CASSYSGSGLLSTDTQYF.

This clonotype was observed many times. The chain couples TRBV20-1 to TRBJ1-1, with D perhaps TRBD1 (5 bases). V was trimmed by 0 bases and J by 6 bases, leaving 14 bases between them. CDR3 length: 14 amino acids. Germline CDR1 is DFQATT and CDR2 is SNEGSKA (reference sequence). This CDR3 is CSARDGRGKPEAFF. In nucleotides, the CDR3 is TGCAGTGCTAGAGATGGTCGGGGGAAGCCTGAAGCTTTCTTT.

This clonotype was counted ten times or more. V and J are TRBV28 and TRBJ2-7; TRBD1 agrees at 9 bases. The CDR3 length is 14 residues. Trimming cost V 5 bases and J 7 bases; bases outside gene matches: 9. The germline V gene encodes CDR1 MDHEN and CDR2 SYDVKM. The CDR3 spells CASSPLQGAREQYF. CDR3 nucleotides: TGTGCCAGCAGTCCGTTACAGGGGGCGCGGGAGCAGTACTTC.

As to this clonotype: This may stem from a read error, because a much larger clone lies one nucleotide away. The CDR3, as DNA: TGTGCCTGCAGAGGGGACCGTGGCGGGGGAGAGACCCAGTACTTC. Protein: CACRGDRGGGETQYF. The genes are TRBV7-2 and TRBJ2-5; 7 bases align to TRBD2. The CDR3 covers 15 residues. Per the germline V gene, CDR1 is SGHTA and CDR2 is FQGNSA.

This clonotype appeared many times. The chain is built from TRBV21-1 and TRBJ1-1; the D call of TRBD1 is as the table states it, not checked on the DNA. TRBV21-1 is a documented pseudogene. The CDR3 extends over 14 amino acids. DNA for the CDR3: TGTGCCAGCAGGGGGACAGGGAATGGGACTGAAGCTTTCTTT. It translates to CASRGTGNGTEAFF.

This clonotype was counted at least ten times. V usage is TRBV2 and J usage is TRBJ2-6, with D uncertain. Germline V gives CDR1 SNHLY, CDR2 FYNNEI. The V gene lost 1 base and the J gene lost 4 bases, with 11 bases spanning the gap. The CDR3 extends over 16 amino acids. CDR3 loop: CASSEETGGGANVLTF. The CDR3 DNA follows: TGTGCCAGCAGTGAAGAAACGGGTGGAGGGGCCAACGTCCTGACTTTC.

A few counts support this clonotype. V usage is TRBV13 and J usage is TRBJ2-3; D uncertain. Germline V gene lookup returns CDR1 PRHDT and CDR2 FYEKMQ (reference sequence). V dropped 3 bases and J dropped 0 bases, with 10 bases sitting between them. The CDR3 contains 15 residues. The CDR3, as DNA: TGTGCCAGCAGCTTTGCTGGCTCTAGCACAGATACGCAGTATTTT. This sequence encodes CASSFAGSSTDTQYF. The full variable domain, in which reference TRBV13 and TRBJ2-3 provide the parts outside the CDR3, is AAGVIQSPRHLIKEKRETATLKCYPIPRHDTVYWYQQGPGQDPQFLISFYEKMQSDKGSIPDRFSAQQFSDYHSELNMSSLELGDSALYFCASSFAGSSTDTQYFGPGTRLTVL.

This chain connects TRBV11-1 to TRBJ1-1; unclear D gene. CDR3 length equals 15 residues. The germline gives CDR1 SGHAT, CDR2 FQDESV (reference sequence). Trimming took 1 base from V and 0 from J, leaving 9 bases between them. CDR3 sequence: CASSLGVGMNTEAFF. Here the CDR3 DNA reads TGTGCCAGCAGCTTAGGGGTCGGGATGAACACTGAAGCTTTCTTT.

This clonotype came up many times. The chain recombines TRBV6-1 with TRBJ1-1; no reliable D call. V was pared by 4 bases and J by 1 base, with 4 bases between. Germline CDR1 is MNHNS and CDR2 is SASEGT. The CDR3 sequence is 12 residues long. Written as DNA, the CDR3 is TGTGCCAGCAGTGCCTGGAACACTGAAGCTTTCTTT. Translation gives CASSAWNTEAFF.

This clonotype was detected ten times or more. The chain combines TRBV9 with TRBJ1-2; D remains ambiguous. The germline CDR1 and CDR2 sequences are SGDLS and YYNGEE. Trimming stripped 0 bases from V and 8 bases from J, with 11 bases between. The CDR3 runs to 13 residues. The DNA for the CDR3 is TGTGCCAGCAGCGTAGTAGATGGAACGGGCTACACCTTC. It is translated as CASSVVDGTGYTF.